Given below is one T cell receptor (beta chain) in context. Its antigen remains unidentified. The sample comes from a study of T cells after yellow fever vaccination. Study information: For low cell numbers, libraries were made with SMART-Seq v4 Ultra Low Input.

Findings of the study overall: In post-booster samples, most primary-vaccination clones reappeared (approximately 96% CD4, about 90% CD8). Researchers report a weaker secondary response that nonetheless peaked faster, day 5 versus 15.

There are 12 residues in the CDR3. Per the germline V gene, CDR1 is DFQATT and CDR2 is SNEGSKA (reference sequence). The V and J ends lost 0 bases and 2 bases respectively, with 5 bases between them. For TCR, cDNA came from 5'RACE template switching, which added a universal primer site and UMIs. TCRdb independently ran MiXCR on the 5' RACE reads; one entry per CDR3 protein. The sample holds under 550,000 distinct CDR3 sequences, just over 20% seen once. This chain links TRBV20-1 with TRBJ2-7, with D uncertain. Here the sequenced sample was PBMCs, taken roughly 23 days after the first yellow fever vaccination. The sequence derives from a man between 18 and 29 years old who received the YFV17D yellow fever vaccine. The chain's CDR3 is CSARDATYEQYF. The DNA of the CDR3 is TGCAGTGCTAGAGATGCGACCTACGAGCAGTACTTC.